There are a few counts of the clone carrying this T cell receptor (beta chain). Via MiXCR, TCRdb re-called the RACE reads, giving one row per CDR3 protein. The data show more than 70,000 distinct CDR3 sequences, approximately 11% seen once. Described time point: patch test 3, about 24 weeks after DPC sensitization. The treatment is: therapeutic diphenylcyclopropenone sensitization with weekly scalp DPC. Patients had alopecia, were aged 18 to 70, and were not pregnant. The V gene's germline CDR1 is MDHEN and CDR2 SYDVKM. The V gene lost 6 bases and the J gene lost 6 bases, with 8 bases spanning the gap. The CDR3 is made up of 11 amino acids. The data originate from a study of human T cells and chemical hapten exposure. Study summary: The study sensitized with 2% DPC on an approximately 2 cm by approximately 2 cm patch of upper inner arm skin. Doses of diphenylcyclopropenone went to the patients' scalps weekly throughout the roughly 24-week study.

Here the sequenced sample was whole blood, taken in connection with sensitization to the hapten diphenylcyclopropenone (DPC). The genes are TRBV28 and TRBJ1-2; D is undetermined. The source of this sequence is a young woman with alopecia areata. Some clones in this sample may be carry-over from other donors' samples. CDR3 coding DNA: TGTGCCAGCAGGGTCAGAGATGGCTACACCTTC. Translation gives CASRVRDGYTF.